This TCR beta chain appears in the sequencing data of a study of cytomegalovirus exposure and HLA in healthy donors (dated by TCRdb to 2016 to 2017). Looking at the study overall: An earlier analysis of 587 of the donors reported approximately 260 Gb of sequence data and 117 million unique TCR beta sequences obtained from about 200 million T cells. An early release covering 550 to 700 HLA-typed donors comprised 250 to 350 gigabases of sequencing data and tens of millions of unique TCR sequences. Of the roughly 390 genotyped donors, 65% to 90% fell in the genetic ancestry cluster associated with self-reported Caucasian donors. The study aimed to test whether signatures of past pathogen exposure could be identified by cataloging public T cell receptors. Using immunosequencing, the study profiled T cell repertoires from 640 or so subjects and related those repertoires to cytomegalovirus serostatus. A separate validation cohort of 90 to 150 different subjects was used in addition to the roughly 670-subject first cohort. High-throughput TCR immunosequencing, statistical association of individual TCRs with disease status, and machine learning were combined to predict cytomegalovirus infection status. A later analysis re-examined previously published TCR beta repertoires from more than 600 donors and added high-resolution HLA genotyping to investigate patterns of TCR occurrence. The later analysis used no new phenotypic data to find candidate immune exposures, relying instead on TCR beta sequences and their occurrence across donors. In an earlier analysis of 587 of the donors, high-throughput TCR beta sequencing was used to judge whether each TCR beta V gene segment behaved as functional or pseudogenic. Donor age, sex, ethnicity and CMV serostatus were collected together with the repertoire data. In a later genetic analysis, genome-wide SNP genotypes for about 65% of the roughly 670 donors were used, and that subset was treated as a discovery cohort. Every discovery cohort repertoire had been produced on one sequencing platform. Class I and class II HLA loci were covered by the typing at four-digit resolution. Typing coverage differed by locus: A, B, C, DRB1 and DQB1 were typed in about 620-630 donors, DQA1 in around 500, DPA1 in approximately 600, and DPB1 in just under 490. Several DR-DQ haplotypes were handled as single units for association and clustering, since linkage in the cohort was strong. Among around 400 genotyped donors of the cohort, an average of around 250,000 unique TCR beta nucleotide sequences was sequenced per donor, of which about 19% were non-productive.

Library preparation employed the immunoSEQ multiplex PCR assay. The multiplex PCR relied on a mix of 60 forward primers for TCR Vbeta segments and 13 reverse primers for TCR Jbeta segments. The CDR3 region of rearranged TCR beta genes was amplified from genomic DNA with a multiplex PCR assay. Amplified TCR beta libraries were sequenced as 87-base-pair reads on the Illumina HiSeq System. Regarding the original processing steps: In a later analysis, approximately 74 million unique TCR beta chains were counted across the 500 to 850 repertoires, and about 10 million of these chains were shared by at least two donors. To remove PCR and sequencing errors, raw reads were error-corrected and collapsed into unique sequences using a nearest-neighbor algorithm that merged closely related sequences. CDR3 sequences were aligned to IMGT reference sequences to assign V, D and J gene segments. For a sequence to be retained, a match of at least six nucleotides to both a V gene segment and a J gene segment was required. A rearrangement counted as productive if the CDR3 had no stop codons and remained in frame with V and J, and every other rearrangement counted as non-productive. CDR3 was defined according to IMGT convention as the region running from the second conserved V-encoded cysteine to the conserved J-encoded phenylalanine. The earlier analysis of around 640 of the donors excluded sequences that lacked an unambiguous match to a single V gene segment. An earlier analysis of 587 of the donors classified V segments as functional when productive rearrangements were above 56.7% and as segregating when the standard deviation between donors was above 5%. To diagnose cytomegalovirus status from the catalog of TCR beta chain sequences, a statistical classification framework was built. In a later analysis, TCR nucleotide sequences were compared against IMGT/GENE-DB human TR gene sequences so that V and J genes could be assigned. In a later analysis, CDR3 sequences and most-parsimonious VDJ recombination scenarios were assigned using the TCRdist pipeline. A later analysis defined each TCR beta chain by its CDR3 amino acid sequence plus V-gene family, and excluded reads lacking a unique V-gene family. As a way to deal with suspected cross-contamination and a sequencing artifact, a later analysis dropped over 550 nucleotide sequences that were highly shared and had low generation probability. For each public chain, a later analysis derived a clonal expansion index from normalized ranks of inferred template counts within each repertoire. Generation probabilities in a later analysis came from a VDJ recombination model fitted to out-of-frame rearrangements, and those results were checked against IGoR. In a later analysis, TCR-TCR, TCR-HLA and TCR-CMV co-occurrence was scored with hypergeometric tests, and a repertoire-size bias correction was applied to TCR pairs. In a later analysis, false discovery rates were estimated by permuting HLA or CMV assignments 20 times. In a later analysis, co-occurring TCRs were grouped with DBSCAN, and TCRdist sequence similarity was added when clustering was performed within HLA-allele-positive subsets. Repertoires with fewer than 30,000 or more than 120,000 public chains, plus five repertoires with anomalous nucleotide sharing, were excluded from co-occurrence clustering. The table was pulled from immuneACCESS by TCRdb, which kept in-frame rearrangements only. Such tables lose some clones; where checked, under half of the loss comes from unresolved V genes, and the rest has no known cause. Clone size and V and J calls were adopted from that table, with D and trimming inferred from the DNA. Counted in this sample were approximately 99,000 clones; around 85% of them appeared once. The biggest ten clones account for under 5.5% of the sample.

Comment on this clone: The antigen it recognizes is unknown. There are no base qualities to consult, and no much larger clone falls within one base.

Based on the germline V gene, the CDR1 and CDR2 sequences are MNHNS and SASEGT. Including cysteine and phenylalanine, the CDR3 has 10 amino acids. The sequence is cut down to CDR3 DNA, 30 bases in frame from base 1. Between the V and J ends, shortened by 10 bases and 7 bases respectively, the junction contains 8 bases. What the authors observed across the whole study: The earlier analysis of 587 of the donors excluded approximately 15 rarely observed V segments, including chromosome 9 orphons, because counts were too low. The study listed 150 to 200 TCR beta chains as associated with cytomegalovirus. This cohort had only TCR beta chains sequenced, and the lack of alpha or paired-chain data limited which features could be detected. Correlated functional status among segregating V segments might be attributable to linkage disequilibrium, but an unknown experimental factor could not be ruled out. In vitro tests confirmed that a few of the cytomegalovirus-associated TCR beta chains recognize cytomegalovirus antigens. In an earlier analysis of some 500 of the donors, most TCR beta V segments appeared in productive rearrangements about 90% or about 30% of the time, broadly matching IMGT annotations. A later analysis found that HLA-associated TCR beta chains were more clonally expanded and had lower generation probabilities than equally common non-associated chains. Specific HLA alleles were associated with 16,951 TCR beta sequences at a false discovery rate of 0.05 in a later analysis. According to the authors, the approach could potentially be generalized to other disease states and immunological phenotypes. In both the original and validation cohorts, the classifier was reported to diagnose cytomegalovirus status with high specificity and sensitivity. A later analysis found that most CMV-associated TCR beta chains appeared HLA-restricted, with HLA associations seemingly driven largely by CMV exposure. Compared with the approximately 700-donor mean, donors in an Asian-associated ancestry cluster had fewer N-insertions in productive TCRs, according to a later genetic analysis. CMV serostatus was the only immune exposure information available for the cohort. The presence/absence analyses assumed that sequencing depth was roughly uniform across donors, and that assumption may not be true. A further reported finding was that TCR beta sequences accurately predicted the HLA-A and HLA-B alleles for most subjects in the first cohort. While some public TCRs were present in many individuals, most TCR sequences turned up only very rarely across donors. When HLA alleles, especially DR and DQ, strongly co-occurred, TCR associations were difficult to assign to individual alleles. Because the 87-base-pair reads could not distinguish some IMGT-functional V segments, including TRBV6-2 and TRBV6-3, those segments were excluded. In a later genetic analysis, a missense DCLRE1C variant was associated with V-gene and J-gene trimming of TCR beta chains, and the association was replicated in an independent cohort. The sequencing pipeline was judged likely to have produced a cluster of highly shared sequence variants as a technical artifact. Because HLA typing was unavailable for some donors at each locus, only the typed subset was used in association tests. A later analysis reported that several top co-occurrence clusters appeared linked to parvovirus B19, influenza, CMV and Epstein-Barr virus. In a later analysis, the rate of TCR association differed among HLA loci, with DRB1 alleles having the most associated TCRs and HLA-C alleles having the fewest.

The cohort consisted of 600 to 700 healthy bone marrow donors. Cohort members were all nominally healthy when sampled, although unrecorded immune exposures were likely present. The donor was CMV seropositive and was included in the group of 270 or so seropositive cohort members. A peripheral blood sample was collected from each donor, and TCR beta sequencing was performed on peripheral blood mononuclear cells. The Qiagen DNeasy Blood Extraction Kit was used to extract genomic DNA from the blood cell samples. The receptor chain draws on TRBV6-1 and TRBJ2-1, with the D gene too uncertain to name. Sequencing input: PBMCs. The clonotype originates from a man in his forties in good health and CMV-seropositive. The CDR3: CATNSNEQFF. The DNA sequence follows: TGTGCCACCAACTCAAATGAGCAGTTCTTC.